This T cell receptor beta chain was captured by sequencing in a study of blood T cell repertoires in COVID-19. In the study overall: There were acute and convalescent COVID-19 samples, and they came from the United States, Italy and Spain. PBMCs, B-cell-depleted T cells, or T cells were the source of the cDNA or gDNA that made up the material.

Individuals drawn from about 26 US areas were about 18 to 90 years old. Trimming cost V 0 bases and J 0 bases, with 13 bases left between them. This CDR3 spans 17 amino acids. CDR1 is SGHTA, CDR2 FQGTGA, per germline. In the source study's methods: For nucleated cells, counts were estimated from reference gene primer amplification. Clones were read by immunoSEQ multiplex PCR, and TCRdb kept only the in-frame ones, dropping some. The DNA was the basis for D and trimming; V, J and clone size are from that table. The table records about 200,000 clones, 70% to 85% of them present only once. The J gene is TRBJ2-3, the V gene TRBV7-3, with D perhaps TRBD2 (5 bases). Sequenced: PBMCs or T cells enriched from blood (not recorded which). This clonotype was obtained from a man aged 35 to 55 who had recovered from COVID-19. The chain's CDR3 is CASSLTNAGGSTDTQYF. CDR3 in DNA: TGTGCCAGCAGCTTAACAAATGCGGGCGGGAGCACAGATACGCAGTATTTT.